This TCR beta chain was observed in a study of PD-L1 blockade in urothelial cancer. Study context: Patients commenced atezolizumab around 2014, and it was given at 1,200 mg intravenously every 3 weeks. Males with bladder-origin urothelial cancer constituted about 85% of the roughly 29 patients. Blood was evaluated 3 weeks (second dose) and 6 weeks after therapy began. A median of roughly 150,000 T cells was found in the blood samples.

V lost 4 bases to trimming and J lost 4 bases; unmatched junction nucleotides: 6. The CDR3 totals 15 residues. Germline V CDR1 and CDR2: ENHRY, SYGVKD. Repertoires were generated with immunoSEQ multiplex PCR, while TCRdb's copy carries only in-frame clones and drops some. In the table there are around 120,000 clones, over 75% of which are singletons. This clonotype originated in a man aged 45-65 years with urothelial cancer. The specimen was PBMCs, collected around atezolizumab (anti-PD-L1) treatment. The V call is TRBV10-3, the J call TRBJ1-4; TRBD1 matches at 7 bases. The CDR3 region is CAISAGTAINEKLFF. CDR3 nucleotide sequence: TGTGCCATCAGTGCCGGGACAGCGATTAATGAAAAACTGTTTTTT.